This T cell receptor (beta chain) was recovered during a study of spatial heterogeneity in lung cancer. Study background: Counts of TCR transcripts in tumor regions correlated strongly with a matched bulk RNA-seq T cell module score.

Study-wide results and caveats: Tracking of tumor mutation counts was seen in expanded intratumoral alpha and beta TCR counts. The numbers of ubiquitous and regional expanded TCRs correlated with ubiquitous and regional nonsynonymous mutations, respectively.

There are 13 residues in the CDR3. Germline V gene lookup returns CDR1 MNHEY and CDR2 SMNVEV (reference sequence). J was trimmed by 6 bases and V by 8 bases; bases with no gene match: 8. In this sample, this clonotype turned up many times. The antigen is not known. This beta chain turned up in a library designed for alpha chains; as an off-target read, its abundance says little. TCRdb independently ran MiXCR on the 5' RACE reads; one entry per CDR3 protein. The data contain approximately 8,800 distinct CDR3 sequences, 9.5% to 15% of them singletons. The time point here: sample taken at primary tumor resection. Donation came from roughly 72 patients with untreated early-stage non-small cell lung cancer. Tumor, nontumor lung or frozen PBMC supplied whole RNA that was sequenced unsorted.

The sample in question was lung tumor tissue, obtained at surgery. This sequence was found in a male donor with early-stage non-small cell lung cancer. This sequence joins TRBV27 and TRBJ2-7; 9 bases line up with TRBD1. CDR3 sequence reads: CASARTGVSEQYF. In DNA, the CDR3 is TGTGCCAGCGCCCGGACAGGGGTTTCCGAGCAGTACTTC.